This TCR beta chain derives from a study of naive and memory T cell subsets. The beta constant-region primer was an equimolar mix of two oligonucleotides covering TRBC1 and TRBC2. Four rounds of PCR amplified the ligated cDNA using nested alpha and beta constant-region primers plus SP2. TCRdb ran MiXCR on the UMI-ligation and nested PCR reads and lists one entry per CDR3 protein. The sample has about 85,000 distinct CDR3 sequences, about an eighth seen once. Findings and caveats of the study: Naive and memory repertoire findings lacked a ground truth for validation.

V was shortened by 0 bases and J by 6 bases, with 12 bases between the two germline ends. CDR1 LGHNT and CDR2 FRNRAP come from the germline V gene. The CDR3 runs 15 residues. Details on this clonotype: Antigen: not known.

Source material: central memory CD4+ T cells from blood. This TCR was recovered from a human donor in good health. V usage is TRBV12-5 and J usage is TRBJ1-5, with a tentative D call TRBD1 (6 bases). The CDR3 DNA follows: TGTGCTAGTGGTTTGGTATTGGGGGCGGGTCAGCCCCAGCATTTT. This sequence encodes CASGLVLGAGQPQHF.